Below are 12 T cell receptor beta chains sequenced from a single sample in a study of blood T cell repertoires in COVID-19. Profiling relied on immunoSEQ multiplex PCR, and the TCRdb table lists in-frame clones only, not all of them. The sample yields around 94,000 clones, less than 90% seen once. Sequencing was performed on peripheral blood. The receptor set was obtained from a man older than 75 with acute or convalescent COVID-19.

V is TRBV7-9 and J is TRBJ1-1, with a weak D call TRBD1 (5 bases). Trimming took off 7 bases at V and 2 bases at J, with 11 bases between the two ends. The CDR3 is made up of 13 amino acids. Germline V gene data show CDR1 as SEHNR and CDR2 as FQNEAQ (reference sequence). The CDR3, as DNA: TGTGCCAGCATCCAGGGCGGAAACACTGAAGCTTTCTTT. Translating it yields CASIQGGNTEAFF. Based on the CDR3 plus reference TRBV7-9 and TRBJ1-1, the full variable domain is DTGVSQNPRHKITKRGQNVTFRCDPISEHNRLYWYRQTLGQGPEFLTYFQNEAQLEKSRLLSDRFSAERPKGSFSTLEIQRTEQGDSAMYLCASIQGGNTEAFFGQGTRLTVV.

This clone came up once. V and J are TRBV30 and TRBJ1-5; tentative D call: TRBD1 (6 bases). The germline V gene has CDR1 GTSNPN and CDR2 SVGIG (reference sequence). This CDR3 has 15 residues. V dropped 2 bases and J dropped 2 bases, with 13 bases sitting between them. The CDR3 region is CAWSLAAGGNQPQHF. DNA of the CDR3: TGTGCCTGGAGTTTGGCCGCAGGGGGCAATCAGCCCCAGCATTTT.

The chain is built from TRBV2 and TRBJ2-1; 10 bases are shared with TRBD1. The CDR3 runs 13 residues. The germline CDR1 and CDR2 sequences are SNHLY and FYNNEI. Trimming cost V 6 bases and J 12 bases; bases outside gene matches: 8. The CDR3 bases are TGTGCCAGCAGGGGGACAGGGGATTGGCGGCAGTTCTTC. This encodes CASRGTGDWRQFF.

The J gene is TRBJ1-3, the V gene TRBV30, with D possibly matching TRBD1 (5 bases). V dropped 7 bases and J dropped 0 bases, with 13 bases sitting between them. This CDR3 contains 14 residues. Germline lookup yields CDR1 GTSNPN and CDR2 SVGIG (reference sequence). The CDR3 coding sequence is TGTGCCTCCCGCGGGGCAACCTCTGGAAACACCATATATTTT. Translated: CASRGATSGNTIYF.

J is TRBJ1-3 and V is TRBV28; 9 bases fit TRBD1. CDR3 size: 17 residues. V lost 2 bases to trimming and J lost 2 bases; unmatched junction nucleotides: 7. CDR1 and CDR2 (germline): MDHEN, SYDVKM. CDR3 protein: CASSLPGQGVTGNTIYF. CDR3 in DNA: TGTGCCAGCAGTTTACCGGGACAGGGAGTTACTGGAAACACCATATATTTT. Full variable domain (outside the CDR3, taken from reference TRBV28 and TRBJ1-3): DVKVTQSSRYLVKRTGEKVFLECVQDMDHENMFWYRQDPGLGLRLIYFSYDVKMKEKGDIPEGYSVSREKKERFSLILESASTNQTSMYLCASSLPGQGVTGNTIYFGEGSWLTVV.

This clone was detected once. V gene TRBV18 combines with J gene TRBJ1-1; a possible D gene is TRBD1 (6 bases). V was cut by 1 base and J by 4 bases, with 19 bases left in between. This CDR3 spans 17 amino acids. CDR1 and CDR2 (germline): KGHSH, LQKENI. The DNA for the CDR3 is TGTGCCAGCTCACCACGTGGTAAGGGGGGGATGATCACTGAAGCTTTCTTT. Translation gives CASSPRGKGGMITEAFF.

This rearrangement joins TRBV16 to TRBJ2-2; 8 bases align to TRBD1. With V trimmed by 2 bases and J by 1 base, 3 bases remained unmatched. Germline V gene sequence: CDR1 KGHSY, CDR2 FQNENV. CDR3 size: 16 residues. The CDR3 reads CASSQLGTGNTGELFF. The CDR3 DNA reads as TGTGCCAGCAGCCAACTGGGGACAGGGAACACCGGGGAGCTGTTTTTT.

The J gene is TRBJ1-1, the V gene TRBV19; D unclear. CDR3 size: 14 residues. V lost 1 base and J 1 base, leaving 7 bases between the germline ends. Looked up from germline, CDR1 is LNHDA and CDR2 is SQIVND (reference sequence). The CDR3 protein is CASSIGTANTEAFF. The CDR3 nucleotides are TGTGCCAGTAGTATAGGAACAGCGAACACTGAAGCTTTCTTT.

The chain uses TRBV6-2 or TRBV6-3 and TRBJ2-1; 11 bases match TRBD2. Trimming cost V 6 bases and J 7 bases; bases outside gene matches: 11. The length of the CDR3 is 16 residues. The germline CDR1 and CDR2 sequences are MNHEY and SVGEGT. CDR3 DNA sequence: TGTGCCAGCAGCCACCCAACTAGCGGGGGTAGGAATGAGCAGTTCTTC. It encodes CASSHPTSGGRNEQFF.

The genes are TRBV4-1 and TRBJ2-1, with TRBD2 matching over 9 bases. This CDR3 spans 18 amino acids. From germline, CDR1 is MGHRA and CDR2 YSYEKL. The J segment lost 5 bases and the V segment lost 3 bases, leaving 14 bases of the junction unmatched. The CDR3 region is CASSHVDLGLAGHNEQFF. The CDR3 DNA reads as TGCGCCAGCAGCCATGTGGATCTTGGGCTAGCGGGGCACAATGAGCAGTTCTTC.

The chain is built from TRBV25-1 and TRBJ2-3; TRBD1 is a possible D gene (5 bases). Germline CDR1 and CDR2: MGHDK and SYGVNS. V shed 10 bases and J shed 0 bases, with 14 bases lying between them. The CDR3 consists of 14 residues. Written as DNA, the CDR3 is TGTGCCACCTCGATCAGGGCAAGCACAGATACGCAGTATTTT. As protein: CATSIRASTDTQYF.

The CDR3 nucleotides read TGTGCCAGCAGCTTAGAGGGACTAGCCTATGAGCAGTTCTTC. Its translation: CASSLEGLAYEQFF. This chain links TRBV7-9 with TRBJ2-1; 9 nucleotides line up with TRBD2. The germline gives CDR1 SEHNR, CDR2 FQNEAQ (reference sequence). With 1 base clipped from V and 8 bases from J, the junction kept 3 bases outside the gene matches. CDR3 size: 14 residues.